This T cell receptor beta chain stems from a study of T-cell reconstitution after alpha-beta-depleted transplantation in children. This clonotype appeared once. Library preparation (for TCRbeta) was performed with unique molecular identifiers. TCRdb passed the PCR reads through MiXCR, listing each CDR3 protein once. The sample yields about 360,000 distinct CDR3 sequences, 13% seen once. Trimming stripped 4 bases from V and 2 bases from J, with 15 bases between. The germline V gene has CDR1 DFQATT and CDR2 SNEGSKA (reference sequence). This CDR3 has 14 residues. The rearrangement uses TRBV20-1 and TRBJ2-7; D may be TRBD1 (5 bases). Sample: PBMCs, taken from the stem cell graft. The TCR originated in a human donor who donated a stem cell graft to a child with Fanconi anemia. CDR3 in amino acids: CSAKSREKAYEQYF. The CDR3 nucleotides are TGCAGTGCTAAAAGCAGGGAAAAGGCCTACGAGCAGTACTTC.